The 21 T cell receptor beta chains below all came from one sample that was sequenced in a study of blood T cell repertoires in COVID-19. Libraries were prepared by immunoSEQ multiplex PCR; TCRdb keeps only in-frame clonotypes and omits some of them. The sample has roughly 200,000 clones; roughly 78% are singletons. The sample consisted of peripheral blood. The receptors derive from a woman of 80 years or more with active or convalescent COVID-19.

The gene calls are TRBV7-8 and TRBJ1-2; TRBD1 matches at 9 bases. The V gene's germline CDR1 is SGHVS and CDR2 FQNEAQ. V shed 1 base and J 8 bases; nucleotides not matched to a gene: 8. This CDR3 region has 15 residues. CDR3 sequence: CASSLDSGTGLGYTF. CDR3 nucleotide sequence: TGTGCCAGCAGCTTAGACTCTGGGACAGGGTTGGGCTACACCTTC.

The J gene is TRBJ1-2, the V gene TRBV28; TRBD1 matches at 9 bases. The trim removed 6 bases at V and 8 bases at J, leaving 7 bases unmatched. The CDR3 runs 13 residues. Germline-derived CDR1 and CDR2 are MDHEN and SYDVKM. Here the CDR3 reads CASRDRGARGYTF. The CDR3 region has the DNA TGTGCCAGCAGAGACAGGGGGGCTCGAGGCTACACCTTC.

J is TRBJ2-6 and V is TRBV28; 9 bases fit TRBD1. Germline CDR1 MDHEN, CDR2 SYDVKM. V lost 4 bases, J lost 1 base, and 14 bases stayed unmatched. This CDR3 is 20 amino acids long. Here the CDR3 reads CASSSLIVGQGYSGANVLTF. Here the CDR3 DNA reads TGTGCCAGCAGTTCCCTAATCGTTGGACAGGGGTATTCTGGGGCCAACGTCCTGACTTTC.

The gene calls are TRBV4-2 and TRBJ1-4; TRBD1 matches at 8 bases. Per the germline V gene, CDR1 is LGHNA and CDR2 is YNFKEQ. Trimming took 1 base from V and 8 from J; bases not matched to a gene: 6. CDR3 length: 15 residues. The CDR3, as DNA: TGTGCCAGCAGCCAAGGGACAGGGCCCAACGAAAAACTGTTTTTT. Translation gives CASSQGTGPNEKLFF.

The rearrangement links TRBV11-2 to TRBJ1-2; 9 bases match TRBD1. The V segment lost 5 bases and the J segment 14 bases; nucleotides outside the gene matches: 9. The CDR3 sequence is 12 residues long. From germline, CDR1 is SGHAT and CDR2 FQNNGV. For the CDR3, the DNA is TGTGCCAGCAGCCTAAATGGACAGGGGTGTACCTTC. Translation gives CASSLNGQGCTF.

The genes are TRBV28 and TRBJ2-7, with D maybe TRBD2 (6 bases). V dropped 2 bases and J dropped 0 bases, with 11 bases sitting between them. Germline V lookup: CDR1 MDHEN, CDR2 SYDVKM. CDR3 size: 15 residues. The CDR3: CASSLKRRDSYEQYF. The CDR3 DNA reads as TGTGCCAGCAGTTTAAAGCGGCGGGACTCCTACGAGCAGTACTTC.

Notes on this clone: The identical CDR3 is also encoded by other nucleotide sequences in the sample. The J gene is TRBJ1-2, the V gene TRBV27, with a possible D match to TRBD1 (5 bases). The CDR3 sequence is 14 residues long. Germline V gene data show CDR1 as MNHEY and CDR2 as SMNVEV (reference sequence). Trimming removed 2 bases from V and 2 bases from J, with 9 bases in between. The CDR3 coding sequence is TGTGCCAGCAGTTTAGGGCAGGGAAACTATGGCTACACCTTC. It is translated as CASSLGQGNYGYTF.

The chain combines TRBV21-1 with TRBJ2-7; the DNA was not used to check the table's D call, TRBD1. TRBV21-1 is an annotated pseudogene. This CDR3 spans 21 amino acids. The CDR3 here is CASSMNLRAGQGPQVFYEQYF. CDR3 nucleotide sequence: TGTGCCAGCAGCATGAATCTCAGAGCAGGACAGGGCCCGCAAGTTTTCTACGAGCAGTACTTC.

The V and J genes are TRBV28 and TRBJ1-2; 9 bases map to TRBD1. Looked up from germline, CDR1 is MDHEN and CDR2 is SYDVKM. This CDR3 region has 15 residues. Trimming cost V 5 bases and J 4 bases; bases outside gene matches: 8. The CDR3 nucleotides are TGTGCCAGCAGTACCGGGACAGGGCGGATCTATGGCTACACCTTC. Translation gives CASSTGTGRIYGYTF.

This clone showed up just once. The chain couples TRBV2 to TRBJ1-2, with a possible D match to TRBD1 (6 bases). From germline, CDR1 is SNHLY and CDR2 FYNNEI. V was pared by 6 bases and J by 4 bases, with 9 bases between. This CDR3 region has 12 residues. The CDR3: CASRDSFYGYTF. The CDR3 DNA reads TGTGCCAGCAGGGACAGCTTCTATGGCTACACCTTC.

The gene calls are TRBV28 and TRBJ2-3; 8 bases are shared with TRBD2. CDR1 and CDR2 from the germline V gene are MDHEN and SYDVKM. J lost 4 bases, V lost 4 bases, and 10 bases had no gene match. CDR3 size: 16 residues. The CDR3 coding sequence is TGTGCCAGCAGTTCTGGGGCAGCGGGGGTCGCAGATACGCAGTATTTT. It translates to CASSSGAAGVADTQYF. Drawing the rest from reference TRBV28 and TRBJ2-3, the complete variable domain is DVKVTQSSRYLVKRTGEKVFLECVQDMDHENMFWYRQDPGLGLRLIYFSYDVKMKEKGDIPEGYSVSREKKERFSLILESASTNQTSMYLCASSSGAAGVADTQYFGPGTRLTVL.

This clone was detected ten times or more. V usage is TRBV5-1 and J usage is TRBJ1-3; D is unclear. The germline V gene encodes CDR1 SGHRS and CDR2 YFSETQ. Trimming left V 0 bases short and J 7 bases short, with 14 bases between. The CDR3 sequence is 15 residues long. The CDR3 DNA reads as TGCGCCAGCAGCTTGGCACCCGTGTCGCGTAACACCATATATTTT. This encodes CASSLAPVSRNTIYF.

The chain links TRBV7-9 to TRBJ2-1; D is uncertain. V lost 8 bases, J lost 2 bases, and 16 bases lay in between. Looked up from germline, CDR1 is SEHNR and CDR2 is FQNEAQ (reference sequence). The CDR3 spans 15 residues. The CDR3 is CASRVGGGTYNEQFF. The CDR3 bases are TGTGCCAGCCGCGTCGGCGGCGGAACCTACAATGAGCAGTTCTTC.

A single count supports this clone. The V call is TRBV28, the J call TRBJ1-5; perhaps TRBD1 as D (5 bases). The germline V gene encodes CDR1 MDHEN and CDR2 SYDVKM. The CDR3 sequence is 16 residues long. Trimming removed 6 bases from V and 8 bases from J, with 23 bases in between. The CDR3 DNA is TGTGCCAGCAGCCTTAGACAGACCAACCTCGCTGAGCCCCAGCATTTT. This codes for CASSLRQTNLAEPQHF.

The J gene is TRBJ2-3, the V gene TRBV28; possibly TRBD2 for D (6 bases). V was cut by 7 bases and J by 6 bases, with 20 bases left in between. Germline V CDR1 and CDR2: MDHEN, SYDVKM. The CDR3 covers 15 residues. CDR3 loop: CASTLVGPGRDTQYF. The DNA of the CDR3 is TGTGCCAGCACCCTGGTGGGGCCAGGGAGGGATACGCAGTATTTT.

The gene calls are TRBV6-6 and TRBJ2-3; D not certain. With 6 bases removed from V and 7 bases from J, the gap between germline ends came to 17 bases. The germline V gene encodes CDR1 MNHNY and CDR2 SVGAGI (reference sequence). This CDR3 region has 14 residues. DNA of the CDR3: TGTGCCAGCAGCTACCGCGGAGACCCTTATACGCAGTATTTT. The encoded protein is CASSYRGDPYTQYF.

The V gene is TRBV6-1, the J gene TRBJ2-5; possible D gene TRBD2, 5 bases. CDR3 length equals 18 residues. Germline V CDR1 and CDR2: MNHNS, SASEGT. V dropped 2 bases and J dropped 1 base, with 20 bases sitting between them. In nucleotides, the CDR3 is TGTGCCAGCAGTGAAAATTTAGTTCGGGGAATCTCCCAAGAGACCCAGTACTTC. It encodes CASSENLVRGISQETQYF.

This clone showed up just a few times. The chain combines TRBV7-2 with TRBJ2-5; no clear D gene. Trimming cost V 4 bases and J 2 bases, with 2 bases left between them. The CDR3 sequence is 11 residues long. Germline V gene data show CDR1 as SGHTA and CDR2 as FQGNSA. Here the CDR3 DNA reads TGTGCCAGCAGCTCTCAAGAGACCCAGTACTTC. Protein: CASSSQETQYF.

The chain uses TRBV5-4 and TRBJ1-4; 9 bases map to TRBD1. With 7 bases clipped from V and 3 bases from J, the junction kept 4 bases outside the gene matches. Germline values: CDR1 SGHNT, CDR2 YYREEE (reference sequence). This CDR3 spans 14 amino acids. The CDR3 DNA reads TGTGCCAGCTCACAGGGGGCGGCTAATGAAAAACTGTTTTTT. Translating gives CASSQGAANEKLFF. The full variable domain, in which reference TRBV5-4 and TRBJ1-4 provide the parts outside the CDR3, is ETGVTQSPTHLIKTRGQQVTLRCSSQSGHNTVSWYQQALGQGPQFIFQYYREEENGRGNFPPRFSGLQFPNYSSELNVNALELDDSALYLCASSQGAANEKLFFGSGTQLSVL.

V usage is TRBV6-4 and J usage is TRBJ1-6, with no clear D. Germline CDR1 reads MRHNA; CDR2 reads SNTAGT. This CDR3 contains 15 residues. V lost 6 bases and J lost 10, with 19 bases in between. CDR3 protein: CASRETGLGGSPLHF. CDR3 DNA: TGTGCCAGCAGAGAAACGGGCCTGGGAGGATCACCCCTCCACTTT.

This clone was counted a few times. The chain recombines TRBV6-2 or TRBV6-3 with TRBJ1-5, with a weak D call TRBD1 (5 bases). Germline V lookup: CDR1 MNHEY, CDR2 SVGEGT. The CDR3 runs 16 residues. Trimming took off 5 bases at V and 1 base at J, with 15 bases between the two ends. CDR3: CASSAPLGVSNQPQHF. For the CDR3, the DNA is TGTGCCAGCAGTGCCCCTTTAGGGGTCAGCAATCAGCCCCAGCATTTT.